A selection of T cell receptor beta chains follows, all from one sample in a study of OX40 agonist ivuxolimab in advanced cancers. Clones were read by immunoSEQ multiplex PCR, and TCRdb kept only the in-frame ones, dropping some. The sample includes around 59,000 clones, 89% of them seen just once. This specimen consisted of CD4+ or CD8+ T cells sorted from blood, obtained in a trial of the OX40 agonist ivuxolimab. These receptors were taken from an adult with an advanced solid tumor such as melanoma, head and neck, liver or kidney cancer. Each CDR3 is given without its conserved first and last residue. Only some rows state a clone size, as once, few, many or a class for expanded clones.

TRBJ2-1,-,TRBV7-9,ASSSLTGHHNEQF
TRBJ2-1,-,TRBV5-4,ASSLVSGSSGEQF
TRBJ1-5,-,TRBV6-6,ASSPGGRQPQH
TRBJ2-7,-,TRBV7-9,ASSGDRGIYEQY
TRBJ2-1,once,TRBV5-6,ASSLASGMSNEQF
TRBJ2-3,-,TRBV27,ASSTGPAQGGPSTDTQY
TRBJ2-5,-,TRBV5-1,ASTWGGRPTIETQY
TRBJ2-1,-,TRBV4-1,ASSQVPAGLDEQF
TRBJ2-3,-,TRBV6-6,ASSYLAADTQY
TRBJ2-7,-,TRBV7-8,ASSSTRASGYEQY
TRBJ2-1,-,TRBV7-2,ASSWGLGGNEQF
TRBJ2-7,-,TRBV19,ASSPRGAREQY
TRBJ2-5,-,TRBV28,ASSSAGRPQETQY
TRBJ1-6,-,TRBV12-2,ASQIVGTGGLNSPLH
TRBJ1-2,-,TRBV10-1,ASSESGRYGYT
TRBJ2-4,-,TRBV4-1,ASSPIRDLEAKNIQY
TRBJ2-2,-,TRBV2,ASSETSENTGELF
TRBJ2-2,-,TRBV28,ASSISGFGELF
TRBJ2-7,-,TRBV28,ASNSLTARDIGQINHEQY
TRBJ2-5,-,TRBV28,ASLAPGLAETQY
TRBJ2-1,-,TRBV2,ASSPSYNEQF
TRBJ1-2,-,TRBV9,ASSGGVGASGYGYT
TRBJ1-2,-,TRBV25-1,ASSEFARTGYT
TRBJ2-2,-,TRBV11-2,ASSLGVAGELF
TRBJ1-2,-,TRBV7-9,ASSWGGRNYGYT
TRBJ1-6,few,TRBV4-1,ASSQEGLRGRGSPLH
TRBJ2-2,-,TRBV6-5,ASFGTGPNTGELF
TRBJ1-4,few,TRBV4-1,ASSQAVGTGAEKLF
TRBJ2-1,-,TRBV7-6,ASSPTSGRAKPSEQF
TRBJ1-3,-,TRBV14,ASSQEGSAGNTIY
TRBJ1-2,-,TRBV9,ASSAPGHGYT
TRBJ2-2,-,TRBV4-1,ASSQESLPAGELF
TRBJ1-2,-,TRBV2,ASSGGDYT
TRBJ2-1,-,TRBV11-2,ASSLGAGGKNGQF
TRBJ1-1,-,TRBV5-8,ASSLRGGGTEAF
TRBJ2-3,-,TRBV27,ASKLRGGLDTQY
TRBJ2-1,-,TRBV7-3,ASSPGGTSGTI
TRBJ2-7,-,TRBV5-1,ASSPPPSETYEQY
TRBJ1-1,medium-sized,TRBV25-1,ASSSLSDNPYEAF
TRBJ2-4,-,TRBV11-2,ASSPYPGGSGQNIQY
TRBJ1-2,-,TRBV19,ASSWTTNYGYT
TRBJ1-5,-,TRBV27,ASSLFGGNQPQH
TRBJ1-1,-,TRBV28,ASSPGLEAF